The T cell receptor beta chain described here comes from a study of T cells expressing NK-cell markers. There are 16 residues in the CDR3. From the 5' RACE reads, TCRdb lists one entry per CDR3 protein and no DNA. This sample's table reports 350,000 to 450,000 distinct CDR3 sequences. The specimen sequenced was blood T cells: a sorted CD56 or NKG2C T cell subset, CD4+ or CD8+ T cells, or bulk PBMC T cells (not recorded which). The chain recombines TRBV12-3 or TRBV12-4 with TRBJ2-5; TCRdb's assignment of TRBD2 cannot be checked, as there is no DNA. The clonotype comes from a man aged 18 to 69 in good health. This CDR3 is CASSFNVGGASGTQYF.